The rows below give T cell receptor beta chains drawn from one sample of a study of early T cells in non-severe SARS-CoV-2 infection. MiXCR, applied by TCRdb to the 5' RACE reads, yields one record per CDR3 protein. Among 75,000 to 100,000 distinct CDR3 sequences listed, approximately 15% were seen once. Sequencing was carried out using whole blood. The receptor set was obtained from an adult who was a healthcare worker with PCR-confirmed SARS-CoV-2 infection or an uninfected control (not recorded which). Each CDR3 is given with its conserved first and last residue. A D gene is named only where the DNA matches it firmly. Part of the rows lack a size; the others show once, few, many or a class for expanded clones.

>TRBJ1-4|many|TRBD1|TRBV7-2
TGTGCCAGCAGGAAGGGACAGGGGGCTGATAATGAAAAACTGTTTTTT
CASRKGQGADNEKLFF
>TRBJ2-2|.|TRBD1|TRBV29-1
TGCAGCGTCGGACCTACGGACAGGGAGAGAGCCGGGGAGCTGTTTTTT
CSVGPTDRERAGELFF
>TRBJ2-5|few|.|TRBV7-8
TGTGCCAGCAGCTTGACGAGGAACCTCCAAGAGACCCAGTACTTC
CASSLTRNLQETQYF
>TRBJ2-2|.|.|TRBV2
TGTGCCAGCAGTGAAGCTCTACAGGGCACCGGGGAGCTGTTTTTT
CASSEALQGTGELFF
>TRBJ2-1|few|TRBD2|TRBV28
TGTGCCAGCAGTTCAACTAGCGGGGCATACAATGAGCAGTTCTTC
CASSSTSGAYNEQFF
>TRBJ1-1|.|.|TRBV5-1
TGCGCCAGCAGCTTTTTACAGGGGAACACTGAAGCTTTCTTT
CASSFLQGNTEAFF
>TRBJ2-1|many|TRBD2|TRBV2
TGTGCCAGCAGTGAAGAACTAGCGGGATCCAATGAGCAGTTCTTC
CASSEELAGSNEQFF
>TRBJ2-1|few|.|TRBV15
TGTGCCACCAGCAGAGATGATCGGGGAACCTACAATGAGCAGTTCTTC
CATSRDDRGTYNEQFF
>TRBJ2-1|few|.|TRBV6-4
TGTGCCAGCAGTGACTCAGGGTTGGCGTCCTACAATGAGCAGTTCTTC
CASSDSGLASYNEQFF
>TRBJ1-1|many|.|TRBV12-3/TRBV12-4
TGTGCCAGCAAACCCCAGGGAAGCACTGAAGCTTTCTTT
CASKPQGSTEAFF
>TRBJ2-7|.|.|TRBV20-1
TGCAGTGCTAGAGTCTTAGCGCCCTACGAGCAGTACTTC
CSARVLAPYEQYF
>TRBJ2-7|few|.|TRBV2
TGTGCCAGGGGTGGTGAAACGGGATCCTACGAGCAGTACTTC
CARGGETGSYEQYF
>TRBJ1-3|few|.|TRBV28
TGTGCCAGCAGTTCCCCCCGACTGAGGTCTGGAAACACCATATATTTT
CASSSPRLRSGNTIYF
>TRBJ1-1|.|.|TRBV18
TGTGCCAGCTCACCATACGGCCAGATGAACACTGAAGCTTTCTTT
CASSPYGQMNTEAFF
>TRBJ2-7|few|TRBD2|TRBV5-4
TGTGCCAGCAGCTTTTCGCCGGGGGGGAAGGAGCAGTACTTC
CASSFSPGGKEQYF
>TRBJ2-2|few|TRBD2|TRBV6-1
TGTGCCAGCAGTGAATCGAGCGGGAGCGCCGGGGAGCTGTTTTTT
CASSESSGSAGELFF
>TRBJ2-2|few|.|TRBV9
TGTGCCAGCAGCGTAGAGGGGTCCGGGGAGCTGTTTTTT
CASSVEGSGELFF
>TRBJ2-3|many|.|TRBV5-1
TGCGCCAGCAGCTTGTTATGGCGGGCAGATACGCAGTATTTT
CASSLLWRADTQYF
>TRBJ2-7|.|.|TRBV6-2/TRBV6-3
TGTGCCAGCAGGGCGGGATACGAGCAGTACTTC
CASRAGYEQYF
>TRBJ1-1|.|.|TRBV7-9
TGTGCCAGCATGAGAGAGGCAGGGAGCACTGAAGCTTTCTTT
CASMREAGSTEAFF
>TRBJ2-1|many|.|TRBV12-3/TRBV12-4
TGTGCCAGCAGCACGGAGCAGTTATCTTACAATGAGCAGTTCTTC
CASSTEQLSYNEQFF